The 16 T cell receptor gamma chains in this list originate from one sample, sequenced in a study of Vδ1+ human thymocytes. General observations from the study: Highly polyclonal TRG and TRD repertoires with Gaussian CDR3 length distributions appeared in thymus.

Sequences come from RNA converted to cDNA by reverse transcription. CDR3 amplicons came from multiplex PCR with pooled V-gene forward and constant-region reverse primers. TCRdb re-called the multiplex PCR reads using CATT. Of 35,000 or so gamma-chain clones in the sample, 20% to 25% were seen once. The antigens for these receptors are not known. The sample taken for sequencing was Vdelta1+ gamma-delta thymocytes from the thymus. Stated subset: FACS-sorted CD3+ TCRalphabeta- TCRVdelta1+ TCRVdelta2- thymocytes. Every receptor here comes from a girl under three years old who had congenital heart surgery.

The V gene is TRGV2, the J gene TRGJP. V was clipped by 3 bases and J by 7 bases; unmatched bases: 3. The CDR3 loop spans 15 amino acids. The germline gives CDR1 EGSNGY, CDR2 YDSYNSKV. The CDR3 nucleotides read TGTGCCACCTGGGACTATGAGTTGGGCAAAAAAATCAAGGTATTT. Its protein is CATWDYELGKKIKVF.

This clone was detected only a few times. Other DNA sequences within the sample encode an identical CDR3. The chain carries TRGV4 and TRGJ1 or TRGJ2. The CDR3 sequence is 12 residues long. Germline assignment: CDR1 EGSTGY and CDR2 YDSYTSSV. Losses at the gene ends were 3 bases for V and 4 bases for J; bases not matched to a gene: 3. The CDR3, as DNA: TGTGCCACCTGGGATTCATATTATAAGAAACTCTTT. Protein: CATWDSYYKKLF.

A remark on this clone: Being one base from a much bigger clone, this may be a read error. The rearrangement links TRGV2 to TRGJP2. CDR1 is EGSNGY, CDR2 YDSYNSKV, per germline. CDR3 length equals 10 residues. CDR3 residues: CATWDWIKTF. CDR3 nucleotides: TGTGCCACCTGGGATTGGATCAAAACGTTT.

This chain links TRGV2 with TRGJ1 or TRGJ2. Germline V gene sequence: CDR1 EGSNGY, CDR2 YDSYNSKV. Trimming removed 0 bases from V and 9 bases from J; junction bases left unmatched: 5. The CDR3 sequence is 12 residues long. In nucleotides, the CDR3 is TGTGCCACCTGGGACGGGTCCGTTAAGAAACTCTTT. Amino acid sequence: CATWDGSVKKLF.

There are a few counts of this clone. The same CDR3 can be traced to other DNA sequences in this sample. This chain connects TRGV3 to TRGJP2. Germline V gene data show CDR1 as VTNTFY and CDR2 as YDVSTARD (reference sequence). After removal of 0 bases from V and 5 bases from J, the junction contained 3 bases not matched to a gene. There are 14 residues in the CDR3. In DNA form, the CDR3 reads TGTGCCACCTGGGACAGGAGGAGTGATTGGATCAAGACGTTT. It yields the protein CATWDRRSDWIKTF.

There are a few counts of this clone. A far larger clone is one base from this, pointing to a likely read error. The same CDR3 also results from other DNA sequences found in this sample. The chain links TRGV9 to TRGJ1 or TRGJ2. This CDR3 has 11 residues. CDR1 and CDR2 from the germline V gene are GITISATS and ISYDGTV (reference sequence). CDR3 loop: CALWEDYKKLF. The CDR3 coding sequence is TGTGCCTTGTGGGAGGATTATAAGAAGCTCTTT.

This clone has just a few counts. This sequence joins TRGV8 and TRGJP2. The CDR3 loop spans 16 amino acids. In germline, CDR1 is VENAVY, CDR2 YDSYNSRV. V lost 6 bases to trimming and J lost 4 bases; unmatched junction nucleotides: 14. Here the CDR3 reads CATWHAQSTSDWIKTF. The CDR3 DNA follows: TGTGCCACCTGGCATGCCCAAAGTACTAGTGATTGGATCAAGACGTTT.

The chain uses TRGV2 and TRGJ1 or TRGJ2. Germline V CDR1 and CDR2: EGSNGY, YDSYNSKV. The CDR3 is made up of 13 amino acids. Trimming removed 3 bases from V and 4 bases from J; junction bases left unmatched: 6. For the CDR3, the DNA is TGTGCCACCTGGGACACAACATATTATAAGAAACTCTTT. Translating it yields CATWDTTYYKKLF.

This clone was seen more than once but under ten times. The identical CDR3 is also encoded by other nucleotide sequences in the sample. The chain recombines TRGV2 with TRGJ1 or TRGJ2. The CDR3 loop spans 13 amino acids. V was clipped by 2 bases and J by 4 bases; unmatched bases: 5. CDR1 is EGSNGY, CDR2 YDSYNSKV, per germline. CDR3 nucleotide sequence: TGTGCCACCTGGGACGTTAGGTATTATAAGAAACTCTTT. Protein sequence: CATWDVRYYKKLF.

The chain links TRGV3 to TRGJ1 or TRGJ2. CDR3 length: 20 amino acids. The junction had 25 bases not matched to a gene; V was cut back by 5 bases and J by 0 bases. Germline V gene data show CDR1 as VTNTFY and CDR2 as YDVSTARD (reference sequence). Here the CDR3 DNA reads TGTGCCACCTGGGTTTTCGGGTGGGATCGAAACAATTCGAATTATTATAAGAAACTCTTT. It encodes CATWVFGWDRNNSNYYKKLF.

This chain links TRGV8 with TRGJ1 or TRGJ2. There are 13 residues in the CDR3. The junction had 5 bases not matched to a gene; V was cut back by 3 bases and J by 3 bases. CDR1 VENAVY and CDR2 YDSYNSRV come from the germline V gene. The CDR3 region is CATWDFSYYKKLF. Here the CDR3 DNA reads TGTGCCACCTGGGATTTCTCTTATTATAAGAAACTCTTT.

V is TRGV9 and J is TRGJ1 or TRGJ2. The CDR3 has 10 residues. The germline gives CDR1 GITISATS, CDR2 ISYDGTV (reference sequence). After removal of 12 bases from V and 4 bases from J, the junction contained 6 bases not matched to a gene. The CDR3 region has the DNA TGTGCCCCAGGGTATTATAAGAAACTCTTT. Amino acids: CAPGYYKKLF.

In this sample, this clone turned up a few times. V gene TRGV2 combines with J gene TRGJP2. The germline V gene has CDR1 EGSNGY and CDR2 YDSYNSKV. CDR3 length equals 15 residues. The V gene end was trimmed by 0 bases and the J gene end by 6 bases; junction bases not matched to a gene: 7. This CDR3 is CATWDGRLGDWIKTF. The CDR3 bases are TGTGCCACCTGGGACGGGCGGCTGGGTGATTGGATCAAGACGTTT.

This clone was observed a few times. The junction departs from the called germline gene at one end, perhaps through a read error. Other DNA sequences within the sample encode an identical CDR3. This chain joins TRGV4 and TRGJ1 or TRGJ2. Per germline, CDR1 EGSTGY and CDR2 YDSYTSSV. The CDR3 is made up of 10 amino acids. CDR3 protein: CATRYYKKLF. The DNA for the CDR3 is TGTGCCACCCGATATTACAAGAAACTCTTT.

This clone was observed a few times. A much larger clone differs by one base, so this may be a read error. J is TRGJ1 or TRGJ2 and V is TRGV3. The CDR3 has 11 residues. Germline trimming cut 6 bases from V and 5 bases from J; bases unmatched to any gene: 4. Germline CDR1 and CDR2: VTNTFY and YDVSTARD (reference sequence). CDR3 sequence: CATWNDYKKLF. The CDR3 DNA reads TGTGCCACCTGGAACGATTATAAGAAACTCTTT.

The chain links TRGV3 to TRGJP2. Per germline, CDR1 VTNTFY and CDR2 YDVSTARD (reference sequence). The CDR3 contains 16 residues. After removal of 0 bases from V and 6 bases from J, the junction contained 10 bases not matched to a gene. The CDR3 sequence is CATWDRRFLGDWIKTF. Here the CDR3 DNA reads TGTGCCACCTGGGACAGGCGGTTTCTTGGTGATTGGATCAAGACGTTT.